A selection of T cell receptor beta chains follows, all from one sample in a study of cytomegalovirus exposure and HLA in healthy donors. The assay was immunoSEQ multiplex PCR, and TCRdb's table has in-frame clones only and misses some. This repertoire shows roughly 150,000 clones, roughly 86% found once; its top ten account for around 10%. Sequencing was done on a sample of PBMCs. Every receptor here comes from a man aged 18-30 years in good health and CMV-seropositive. CDR3s leave out the opening cysteine and the closing phenylalanine or tryptophan. For some rows the clone size is stated as once, few or many, or as a class when expanded; others skip it.

v_gene	abundance	CDR3aa
TRBV30	-	AWRGGVDYGYT
TRBV14	-	ASSQEGLPGEAF
TRBV6-1	-	ATGTGPSYEQY
TRBV6-6	once	ASRERGWDGYT
TRBV9	-	ASSVGGDSEQY
TRBV5-1	-	ASSPRQGGNSPLH
TRBV4-1	-	ASSRTGEQF
TRBV5-1	-	ASSTTQDRGFYEQY
TRBV5-1	-	ASSGLTGGSYGYT
TRBV5-1	-	ASSSGTGGTRYEQY
TRBV19	-	ASSTGALGRTEAF
TRBV18	-	ASSDRLVREQY
TRBV7-3	-	ASSWAGTSGNTGELF
TRBV6-5	-	ASIRVEAF
TRBV11-3	-	ASSLRAGNEQY
TRBV5-1	-	ASSIEGASTDTQY
TRBV14	-	ASSPWDRGYEQY
TRBV30	-	AWSSPGLARPEQY
TRBV10-3	-	AISESTGGDYEQY
TRBV7-9	-	ASSFQGLAGAWDEQF
TRBV29-1	-	SVEDLSGGVETQY
TRBV30	-	AWKDSTNYGYT
TRBV18	-	ASSPSGGSYEQY
TRBV29-1	-	SVEDTTNTGELF
TRBV19	-	ASSILGRVGNQPQH
TRBV7-3	-	ASSLSDLSYEQY
TRBV18	-	ASSLTGTLSYEQY
TRBV2	-	ASNIMEDEQF